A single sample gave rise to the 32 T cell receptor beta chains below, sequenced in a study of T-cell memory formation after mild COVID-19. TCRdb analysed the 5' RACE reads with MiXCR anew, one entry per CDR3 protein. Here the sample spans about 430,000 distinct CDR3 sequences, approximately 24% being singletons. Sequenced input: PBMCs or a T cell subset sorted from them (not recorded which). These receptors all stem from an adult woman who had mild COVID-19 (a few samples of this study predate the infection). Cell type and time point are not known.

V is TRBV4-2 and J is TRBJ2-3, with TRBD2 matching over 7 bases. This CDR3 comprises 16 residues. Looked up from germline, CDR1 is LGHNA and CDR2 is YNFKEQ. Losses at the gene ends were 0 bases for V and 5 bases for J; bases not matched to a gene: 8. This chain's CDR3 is CASSQDTQPGGDTQYF. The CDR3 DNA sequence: TGTGCCAGCAGCCAAGATACTCAACCGGGGGGAGATACGCAGTATTTT.

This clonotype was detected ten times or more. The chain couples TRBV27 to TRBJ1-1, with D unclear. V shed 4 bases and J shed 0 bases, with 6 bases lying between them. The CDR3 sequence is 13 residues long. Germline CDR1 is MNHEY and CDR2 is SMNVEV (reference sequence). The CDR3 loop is CASSSQVNTEAFF. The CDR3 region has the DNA TGTGCCAGCAGTTCTCAGGTGAACACTGAAGCTTTCTTT.

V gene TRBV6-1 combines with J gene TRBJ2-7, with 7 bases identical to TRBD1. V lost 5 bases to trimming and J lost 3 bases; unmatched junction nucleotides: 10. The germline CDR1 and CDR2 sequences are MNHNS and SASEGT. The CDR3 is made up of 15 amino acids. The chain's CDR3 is CASSKRTGRYYEQYF. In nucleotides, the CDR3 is TGTGCCAGCAGTAAAAGGACAGGTCGCTACTACGAGCAGTACTTC.

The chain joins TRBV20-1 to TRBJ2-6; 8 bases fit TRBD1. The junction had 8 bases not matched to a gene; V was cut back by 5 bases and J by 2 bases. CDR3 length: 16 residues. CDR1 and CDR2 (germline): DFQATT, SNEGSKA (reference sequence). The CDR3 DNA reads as TGCAGTGCTTCTGGACAGGGCGTCCCTGGGGCCAACGTCCTGACTTTC. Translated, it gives CSASGQGVPGANVLTF.

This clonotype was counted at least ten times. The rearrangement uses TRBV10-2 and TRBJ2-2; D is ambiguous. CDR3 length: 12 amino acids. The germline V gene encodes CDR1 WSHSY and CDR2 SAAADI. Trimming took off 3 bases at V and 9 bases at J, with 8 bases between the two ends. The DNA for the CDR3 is TGCGCCAGCAGTGATTATGGTTGGGAGCTGTTTTTT. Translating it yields CASSDYGWELFF.

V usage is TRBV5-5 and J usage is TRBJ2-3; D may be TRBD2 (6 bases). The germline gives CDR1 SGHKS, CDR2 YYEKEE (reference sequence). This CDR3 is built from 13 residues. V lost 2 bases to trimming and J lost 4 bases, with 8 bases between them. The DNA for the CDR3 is TGTGCCAGCAGCTTCCCGGGAGCAGATACGCAGTATTTT. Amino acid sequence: CASSFPGADTQYF.

This CDR3 reads CATSDSPRGYEQYF. CDR3 nucleotide sequence: TGTGCCACCAGTGATTCTCCTCGGGGCTACGAGCAGTACTTC. The V call is TRBV24-1, the J call TRBJ2-7, with D possibly being TRBD2 (5 bases). V lost 2 bases to trimming and J lost 3 bases, with 10 bases between them. The CDR3 is 14 residues long. Germline V lookup: CDR1 KGHDR, CDR2 SFDVKD.

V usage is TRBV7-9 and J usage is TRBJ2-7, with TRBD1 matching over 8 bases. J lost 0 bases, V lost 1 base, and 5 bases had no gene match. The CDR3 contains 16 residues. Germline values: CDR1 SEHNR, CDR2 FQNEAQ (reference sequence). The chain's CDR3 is CASSLDLGTGSYEQYF. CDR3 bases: TGTGCCAGCAGCTTAGATCTCGGGACAGGCTCCTACGAGCAGTACTTC.

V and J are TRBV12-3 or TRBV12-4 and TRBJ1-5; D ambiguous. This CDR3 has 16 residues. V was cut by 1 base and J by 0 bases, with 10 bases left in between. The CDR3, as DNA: TGTGCCAGCAGTTTAGGGACCGAGTATAGCAATCAGCCCCAGCATTTT. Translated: CASSLGTEYSNQPQHF.

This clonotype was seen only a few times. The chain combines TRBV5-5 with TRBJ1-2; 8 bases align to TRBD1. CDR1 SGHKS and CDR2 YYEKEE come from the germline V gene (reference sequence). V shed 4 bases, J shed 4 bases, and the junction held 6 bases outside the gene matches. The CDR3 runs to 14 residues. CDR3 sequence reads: CASSPRTGPYGYTF. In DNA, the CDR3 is TGTGCCAGCAGCCCTAGGACAGGGCCCTATGGCTACACCTTC.

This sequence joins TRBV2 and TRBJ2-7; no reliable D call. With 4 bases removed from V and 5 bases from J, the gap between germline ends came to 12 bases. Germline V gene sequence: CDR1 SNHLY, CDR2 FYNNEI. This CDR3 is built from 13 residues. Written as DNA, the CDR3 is TGTGCCAGCAGTGGACCTACTTGGAACGAGCAGTACTTC. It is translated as CASSGPTWNEQYF.

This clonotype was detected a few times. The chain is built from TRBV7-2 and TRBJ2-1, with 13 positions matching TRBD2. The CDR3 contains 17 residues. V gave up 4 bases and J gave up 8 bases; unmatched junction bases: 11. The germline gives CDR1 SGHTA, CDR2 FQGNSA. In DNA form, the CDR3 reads TGTGCCAGCAGCTGGACTAGCGGGGGAGGAAGGGGGGATGAGCAGTTCTTC. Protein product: CASSWTSGGGRGDEQFF.

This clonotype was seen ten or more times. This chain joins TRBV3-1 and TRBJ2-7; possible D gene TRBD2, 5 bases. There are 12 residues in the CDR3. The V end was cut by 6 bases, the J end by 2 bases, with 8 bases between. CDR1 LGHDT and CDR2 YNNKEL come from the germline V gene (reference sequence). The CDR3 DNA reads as TGTGCCAGCAGTGCGGGCCCCTACGAGCAGTACTTC. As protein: CASSAGPYEQYF.

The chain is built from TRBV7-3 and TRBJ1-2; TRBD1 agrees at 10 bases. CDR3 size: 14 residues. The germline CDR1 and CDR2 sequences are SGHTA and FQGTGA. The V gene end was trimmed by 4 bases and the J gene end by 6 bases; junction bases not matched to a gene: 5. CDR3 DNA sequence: TGTGCCAGCAGCTCCGCCGGGACAGGGGATGGCTACACCTTC. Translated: CASSSAGTGDGYTF.

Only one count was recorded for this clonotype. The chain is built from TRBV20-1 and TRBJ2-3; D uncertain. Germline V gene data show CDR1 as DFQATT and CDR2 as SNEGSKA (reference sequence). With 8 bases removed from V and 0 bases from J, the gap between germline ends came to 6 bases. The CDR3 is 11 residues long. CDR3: CSLGSTDTQYF. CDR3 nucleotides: TGCAGTTTAGGTAGCACAGATACGCAGTATTTT.

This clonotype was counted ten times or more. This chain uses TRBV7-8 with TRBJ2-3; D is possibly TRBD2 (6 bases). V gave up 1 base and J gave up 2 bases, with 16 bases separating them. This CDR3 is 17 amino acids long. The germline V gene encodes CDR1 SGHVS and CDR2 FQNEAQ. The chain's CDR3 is CASSLEAGQQLTDTQYF. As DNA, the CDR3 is TGTGCCAGCAGCTTAGAAGCGGGTCAGCAACTCACAGATACGCAGTATTTT.

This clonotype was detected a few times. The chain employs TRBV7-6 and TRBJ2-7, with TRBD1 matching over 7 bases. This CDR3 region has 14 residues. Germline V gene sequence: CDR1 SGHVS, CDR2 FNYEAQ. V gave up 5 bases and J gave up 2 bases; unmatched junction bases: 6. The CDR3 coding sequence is TGTGCCAGCAGCCTGGGACAGTTCCCCTACGAGCAGTACTTC. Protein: CASSLGQFPYEQYF.

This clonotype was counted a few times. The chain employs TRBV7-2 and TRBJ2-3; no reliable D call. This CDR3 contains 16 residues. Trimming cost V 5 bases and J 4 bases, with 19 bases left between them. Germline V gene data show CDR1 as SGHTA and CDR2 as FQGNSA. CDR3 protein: CASSNRGRVRPDTQYF. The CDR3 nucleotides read TGTGCCAGCAGCAATAGAGGAAGGGTCCGTCCAGATACGCAGTATTTT.

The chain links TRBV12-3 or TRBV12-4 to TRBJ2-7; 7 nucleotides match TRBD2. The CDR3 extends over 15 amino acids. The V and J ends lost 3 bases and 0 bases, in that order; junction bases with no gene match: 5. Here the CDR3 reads CASSLGGRSSYEQYF. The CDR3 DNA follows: TGTGCCAGCAGTTTGGGGGGGAGGAGCTCCTACGAGCAGTACTTC.

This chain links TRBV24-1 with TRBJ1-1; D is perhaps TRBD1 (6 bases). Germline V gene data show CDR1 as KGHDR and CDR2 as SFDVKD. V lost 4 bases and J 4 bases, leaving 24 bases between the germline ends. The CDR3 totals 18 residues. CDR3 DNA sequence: TGTGCCACCAGTGACGCTACGGGACAACACTGGGACGGCACTGAAGCTTTCTTT. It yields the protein CATSDATGQHWDGTEAFF.

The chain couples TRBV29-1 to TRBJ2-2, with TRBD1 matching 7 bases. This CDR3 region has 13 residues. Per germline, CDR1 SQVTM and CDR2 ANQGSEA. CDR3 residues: CRSRDSRSGELFF. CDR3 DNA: TGCCGTTCTCGGGACAGTCGGTCCGGGGAGCTGTTTTTT.

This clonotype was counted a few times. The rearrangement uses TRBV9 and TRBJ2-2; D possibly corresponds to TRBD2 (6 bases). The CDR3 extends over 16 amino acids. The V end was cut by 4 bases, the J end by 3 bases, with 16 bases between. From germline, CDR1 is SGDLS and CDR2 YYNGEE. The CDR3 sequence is CASSMRLDSDTGELFF. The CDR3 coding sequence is TGTGCCAGCAGCATGCGACTAGATTCGGACACCGGGGAGCTGTTTTTT.

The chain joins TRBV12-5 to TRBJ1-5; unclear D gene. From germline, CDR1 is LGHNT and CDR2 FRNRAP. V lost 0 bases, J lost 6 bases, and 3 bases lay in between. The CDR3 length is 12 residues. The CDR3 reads CASGLVFQPQHF. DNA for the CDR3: TGTGCTAGTGGTTTGGTTTTTCAGCCCCAGCATTTT.

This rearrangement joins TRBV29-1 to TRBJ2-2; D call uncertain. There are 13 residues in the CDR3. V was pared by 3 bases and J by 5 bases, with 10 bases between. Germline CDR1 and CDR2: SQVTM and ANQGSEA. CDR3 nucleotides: TGCAGCGTTGAGCACGATGAGACCGGGGAGCTGTTTTTT. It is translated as CSVEHDETGELFF.

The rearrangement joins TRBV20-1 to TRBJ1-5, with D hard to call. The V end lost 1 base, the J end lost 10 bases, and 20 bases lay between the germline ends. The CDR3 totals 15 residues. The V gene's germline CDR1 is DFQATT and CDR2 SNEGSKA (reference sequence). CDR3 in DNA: TGCAGTGCTAGAGCGGCCGTGACCGATAGCGGACCCCAGCATTTT. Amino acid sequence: CSARAAVTDSGPQHF.

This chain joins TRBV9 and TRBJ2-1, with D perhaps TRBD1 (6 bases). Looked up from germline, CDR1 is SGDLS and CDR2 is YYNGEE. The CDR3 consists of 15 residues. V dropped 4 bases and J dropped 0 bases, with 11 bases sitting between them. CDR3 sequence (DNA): TGTGCCAGCAGCTTCCGGGACAACTCCTACAATGAGCAGTTCTTC. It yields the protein CASSFRDNSYNEQFF. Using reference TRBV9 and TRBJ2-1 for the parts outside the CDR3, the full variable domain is DSGVTQTPKHLITATGQRVTLRCSPRSGDLSVYWYQQSLDQGLQFLIQYYNGEERAKGNILERFSAQQFPDLHSELNLSSLELGDSALYFCASSFRDNSYNEQFFGPGTRLTVL.

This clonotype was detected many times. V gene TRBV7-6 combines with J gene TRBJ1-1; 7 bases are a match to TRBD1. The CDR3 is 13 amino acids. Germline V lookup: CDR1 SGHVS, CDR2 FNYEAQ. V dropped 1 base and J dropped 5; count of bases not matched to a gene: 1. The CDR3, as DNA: TGTGCCAGCAGCTTAGAGGGGGCGACTGAAGCTTTCTTT. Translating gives CASSLEGATEAFF.

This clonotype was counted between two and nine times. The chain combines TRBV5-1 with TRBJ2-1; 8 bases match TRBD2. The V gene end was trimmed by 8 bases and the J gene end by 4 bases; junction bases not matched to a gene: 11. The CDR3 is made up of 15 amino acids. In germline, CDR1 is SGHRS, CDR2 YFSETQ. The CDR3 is CASTLAAGGYNEQFF. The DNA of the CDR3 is TGCGCCAGTACCTTAGCCGCGGGGGGTTACAATGAGCAGTTCTTC. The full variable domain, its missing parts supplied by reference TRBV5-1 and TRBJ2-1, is KAGVTQTPRYLIKTRGQQVTLSCSPISGHRSVSWYQQTPGQGLQFLFEYFSETQRNKGNFPGRFSGRQFSNSRSEMNVSTLELGDSALYLCASTLAAGGYNEQFFGPGTRLTVL.

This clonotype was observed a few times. CDR3 loop: CASSVHGELFF. Here the CDR3 DNA reads TGTGCCAGCAGTGTCCACGGGGAGCTGTTTTTT. The chain is built from TRBV6-1 and TRBJ2-2, with D unresolved. Germline CDR1 is MNHNS and CDR2 is SASEGT. Trimming removed 4 bases at V and 7 bases at J, with 4 bases between. The CDR3 loop spans 11 amino acids.

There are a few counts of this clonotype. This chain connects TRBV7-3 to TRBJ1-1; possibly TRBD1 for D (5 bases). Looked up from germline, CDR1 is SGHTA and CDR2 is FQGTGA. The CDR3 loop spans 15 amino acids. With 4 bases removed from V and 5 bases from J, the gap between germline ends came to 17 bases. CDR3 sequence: CASSSSLGTRTEAFF. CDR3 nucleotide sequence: TGTGCCAGCAGCTCCTCGTTGGGGACTAGGACTGAAGCTTTCTTT.

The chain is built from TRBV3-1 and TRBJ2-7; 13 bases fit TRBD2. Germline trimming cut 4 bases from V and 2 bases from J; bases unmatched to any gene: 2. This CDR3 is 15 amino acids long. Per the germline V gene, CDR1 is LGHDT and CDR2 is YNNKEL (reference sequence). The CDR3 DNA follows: TGTGCCAGCAGCCGACTAGCGGGAGGCCCCTACGAGCAGTACTTC. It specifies CASSRLAGGPYEQYF.

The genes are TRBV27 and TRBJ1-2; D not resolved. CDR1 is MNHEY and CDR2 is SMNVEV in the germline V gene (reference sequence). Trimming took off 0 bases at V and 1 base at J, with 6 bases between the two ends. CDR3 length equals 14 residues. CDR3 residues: CASSLSRSNYGYTF. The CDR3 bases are TGTGCCAGCAGTTTATCGAGGAGTAACTATGGCTACACCTTC.